A single TCR beta chain is shown here with its context. The data were taken from a study of T-cell reconstitution after alpha-beta-depleted transplantation in children. Germline CDR1 and CDR2: DFQATT and SNEGSKA (reference sequence). V was shortened by 1 base and J by 2 bases, with 13 bases between the two germline ends. The CDR3 has 15 amino acids. Unique molecular identifiers were used to barcode this TCRbeta library. TCRdb itself ran the PCR reads through MiXCR, one entry per CDR3 protein. The sample includes hundreds of thousands of distinct CDR3 sequences, approximately 30% of them seen just once.

The sequence came from a human donor who donated a stem cell graft to a child with aplastic anemia. Here the sequenced sample was PBMCs from the stem cell graft donor, taken from the stem cell graft. This rearrangement joins TRBV20-1 to TRBJ2-3; D gene ambiguous. CDR3 sequence reads: CSARAGSVHTDTQYF. The DNA of the CDR3 is TGCAGTGCTAGAGCCGGGTCCGTACACACAGATACGCAGTATTTT.